Listed below are T cell receptor beta chains from one sample, sequenced in a study of T-cell memory formation after mild COVID-19. TCRdb independently ran MiXCR on the 5' RACE reads; one entry per CDR3 protein. The sample includes about 250,000 distinct CDR3 sequences, approximately 19% of them seen just once. Sequencing input: PBMCs or a T cell subset sorted from them (not recorded which). The receptor source for this set is a young man who had mild COVID-19 (a few samples of this study predate the infection). Cell type and time point are not known. Each CDR3 is given with its conserved first and last residue. Each record gives: CDR3 protein, CDR3 DNA, D gene, J gene, clone size, V gene. The D gene is left open where the match is weak. A clone size is listed for some rows: how often the clone was seen (once, few, many), or a class if it is expanded.

CASRNRDRAYEQYF	TGTGCCAGCAGGAACCGGGACAGAGCCTACGAGCAGTACTTC	TRBD1	TRBJ2-7	few	TRBV6-2/TRBV6-3
CASSQGGNTIYF	TGCGCCAGCAGCCAAGGAGGAAACACCATATATTTT	NA	TRBJ1-3	NA	TRBV4-1
CASSPTAGTGAFTTPEQYF	TGCGCCAGCAGCCCTACTGCCGGGACAGGAGCCTTCACTACCCCCGAGCAGTACTTC	TRBD1	TRBJ2-7	NA	TRBV5-1
CASSSQGSMNTEAFF	TGTGCCAGCAGTTCCCAGGGCAGCATGAACACTGAAGCTTTCTTT	NA	TRBJ1-1	few	TRBV6-1
CASNRLIQETQYF	TGTGCCAGCAATCGACTGATCCAAGAGACCCAGTACTTC	NA	TRBJ2-5	NA	TRBV2
CASSNRDTLGRKTQYF	TGTGCCAGCAGTAATCGGGACACCCTTGGTAGAAAGACCCAGTACTTC	NA	TRBJ2-5	few	TRBV6-5
CASSFPGQLRRTQYF	TGTGCCAGCAGTTTTCCGGGACAGCTAAGACGGACCCAGTACTTC	TRBD1	TRBJ2-5	NA	TRBV27
CASSPLGTGDGTEAFF	TGTGCCAGCAGCCCCTTGGGGACAGGGGACGGGACTGAAGCTTTCTTT	TRBD1	TRBJ1-1	few	TRBV11-2
CASSQQGEQFF	TGTGCCAGCAGCCAGCAGGGTGAGCAGTTCTTC	NA	TRBJ2-1	NA	TRBV7-3
CASSPGTANTEAFF	TGTGCCAGCAGCCCCGGGACAGCGAACACTGAAGCTTTCTTT	TRBD1	TRBJ1-1	NA	TRBV7-9
CASSVGGLHTQYF	TGTGCCAGCAGCGTAGGGGGACTTCATACGCAGTATTTT	NA	TRBJ2-3	few	TRBV9
CASSATSGGSTGELFF	TGTGCCAGCAGCGCCACTAGCGGGGGGTCCACCGGGGAGCTGTTTTTT	TRBD2	TRBJ2-2	NA	TRBV9
CASSVRLAYNEQFF	TGTGCCAGCAGCGTCCGACTAGCCTACAATGAGCAGTTCTTC	NA	TRBJ2-1	NA	TRBV7-2
CASSVKGGSYNEQFF	TGTGCCAGCAGTGTCAAGGGCGGCTCCTACAATGAGCAGTTCTTC	NA	TRBJ2-1	NA	TRBV6-1
CAWRRRSSGANVLTF	TGTGCCTGGAGAAGGAGAAGCTCTGGGGCCAACGTCCTGACTTTC	NA	TRBJ2-6	few	TRBV30
CASGGIDEQYF	TGTGCCAGCGGGGGGATCGACGAGCAGTACTTC	NA	TRBJ2-7	few	TRBV12-3/TRBV12-4
CASSDRPLDDQPQHF	TGTGCCAGCAGTGACAGGCCCTTGGACGATCAGCCCCAGCATTTT	NA	TRBJ1-5	NA	TRBV6-1
CASSLGGLIYEQYF	TGTGCCAGCAGCTTAGGGGGGCTGATCTACGAGCAGTACTTC	NA	TRBJ2-7	few	TRBV7-9
CASSRTSGGSQETQYF	TGTGCCAGCAGCCGGACTAGCGGGGGATCCCAAGAGACCCAGTACTTC	TRBD2	TRBJ2-5	few	TRBV11-2
CASSQDYNEQFF	TGCGCCAGCAGCCAAGATTACAATGAGCAGTTCTTC	NA	TRBJ2-1	NA	TRBV4-3
CASSPASGFPPQHF	TGCGCCAGCAGCCCAGCCAGCGGGTTCCCGCCCCAGCATTTT	NA	TRBJ1-5	few	TRBV5-1
CASSLTTGYNEQFF	TGTGCCAGCAGCTTGACGACAGGCTACAATGAGCAGTTCTTC	NA	TRBJ2-1	NA	TRBV7-9
CASSLAGNTDTQYF	TGTGCCAGCAGCCTGGCGGGGAACACAGATACGCAGTATTTT	NA	TRBJ2-3	few	TRBV3-1
CASSLSGGSDTQYF	TGTGCCAGCAGCCTTAGCGGGGGATCAGATACGCAGTATTTT	TRBD2	TRBJ2-3	many	TRBV12-3/TRBV12-4
CASRRGGGTGELFF	TGTGCCAGCCGCCGGGGGGGGGGCACCGGGGAGCTGTTTTTT	TRBD2	TRBJ2-2	NA	TRBV9
CASDSGTGSYNEQFF	TGTGCCAGCGACTCCGGGACAGGTTCTTACAATGAGCAGTTCTTC	TRBD1	TRBJ2-1	NA	TRBV2
CASSPGTGQFF	TGTGCCAGCAGCCCCGGGACAGGACAGTTCTTC	TRBD1	TRBJ2-1	few	TRBV7-2
CASSLGRQALKETQYF	TGTGCCAGCAGCTTAGGGAGACAGGCACTTAAGGAGACCCAGTACTTC	NA	TRBJ2-5	few	TRBV7-6
CASSEVDDNSPLHF	TGTGCCAGCAGTGAAGTAGACGATAATTCACCCCTCCACTTT	NA	TRBJ1-6	few	TRBV25-1
CAWSVNRIQYF	TGTGCCTGGAGTGTAAATCGCATTCAGTACTTC	NA	TRBJ2-4	NA	TRBV30
CASRGGPRTDTQYF	TGTGCCTCCCGTGGTGGGCCCCGCACAGATACGCAGTATTTT	NA	TRBJ2-3	NA	TRBV12-3/TRBV12-4
CASKHTTGSRYEQYF	TGTGCCAGCAAACACACGACAGGCAGCCGGTACGAGCAGTACTTC	NA	TRBJ2-7	few	TRBV12-3/TRBV12-4
CAISRGQGKNIQYF	TGTGCCATCAGTCGCGGGCAGGGCAAAAACATTCAGTACTTC	NA	TRBJ2-4	NA	TRBV10-3
CASSTLISPDNQPQHF	TGTGCCAGCTCCACCTTAATCTCTCCCGACAATCAGCCCCAGCATTTT	NA	TRBJ1-5	few	TRBV28
CASSPRQGVTVNTQYF	TGCGCCAGCAGCCCACGACAGGGGGTCACTGTGAATACGCAGTATTTT	TRBD1	TRBJ2-3	few	TRBV5-1
CSVYGTDRWGATQYF	TGCAGCGTGTACGGGACGGATCGGTGGGGCGCGACCCAGTACTTC	NA	TRBJ2-5	NA	TRBV29-1